This T cell receptor beta chain came from a study of blood T cells in healthy people across ages. This clonotype was counted at least ten times. Its target is not known. For the second PCR, which ran for roughly 6 to 11 cycles, a sample-barcoded 5' primer and a J-beta primer mix were used. One entry per CDR3 protein, called by TCRdb with MiXCR from the 5' RACE reads. The repertoire consists of 1.5 million to 2 million distinct CDR3 sequences, with roughly 27% occurring once and the leading ten covering roughly 8%. V was trimmed by 4 bases and J by 4 bases, leaving 21 bases between them. The CDR3 runs 16 residues. CDR1 is SGHRS, CDR2 YFSETQ, per germline. General study results and limits: It was held that diversity estimates obtained from one million T cells represented underestimates.

This TCR derives from a woman aged 30 to 39 in good health. Material: blood. J is TRBJ2-7 and V is TRBV5-1, with D perhaps matching TRBD1 (6 bases). DNA for the CDR3: TGCGCCAGCAGCCTACCGGTCGAGACAGGACTTTACGAGCAGTACTTC. This encodes CASSLPVETGLYEQYF. Drawing the rest from reference TRBV5-1 and TRBJ2-7, the complete variable domain is KAGVTQTPRYLIKTRGQQVTLSCSPISGHRSVSWYQQTPGQGLQFLFEYFSETQRNKGNFPGRFSGRQFSNSRSEMNVSTLELGDSALYLCASSLPVETGLYEQYFGPGTRLTVT.